Listed here are 18 T cell receptor beta chains from one sample, sequenced in a study of blood T cell repertoires in COVID-19. The protocol was immunoSEQ multiplex PCR, while the TCRdb copy is restricted to in-frame clones and leaves out a portion. Seen here are 180,000 or so clones, less than 85% observed once, and the top ten hold around an eighth. Sequenced sample: peripheral blood. Receptors were obtained from a man between 50 and 59 years old who had recovered from COVID-19.

This sequence joins TRBV27 and TRBJ1-4; D perhaps matches TRBD1 (6 bases). V lost 5 bases to trimming and J lost 3 bases, with 13 bases between them. The CDR3 totals 15 residues. Germline lookup yields CDR1 MNHEY and CDR2 SMNVEV (reference sequence). The CDR3 bases are TGTGCCAGCAGTGAAGCAGGGGTTGCTAATGAAAAACTGTTTTTT. This translates into CASSEAGVANEKLFF. Full variable domain (remainder filled in from reference TRBV27 and TRBJ1-4): EAQVTQNPRYLITVTGKKLTVTCSQNMNHEYMSWYRQDPGLGLRQIYYSMNVEVTDKGDVPEGYKVSRKEKRNFPLILESPSPNQTSLYFCASSEAGVANEKLFFGSGTQLSVL.

This rearrangement joins TRBV11-3 to TRBJ2-7; no clear D. The CDR3 contains 13 residues. The germline V gene has CDR1 SGHNT and CDR2 YENEEA. The V end lost 2 bases, the J end lost 6 bases, and 11 bases lay between the germline ends. CDR3 in DNA: TGTGCCAGCAGCTTATTTGCGAGTTCCGAGCAGTACTTC. This translates into CASSLFASSEQYF.

The chain links TRBV28 to TRBJ2-3; 8 nucleotides line up with TRBD1. In germline, CDR1 is MDHEN, CDR2 SYDVKM. The V and J ends lost 5 bases and 3 bases, in that order; junction bases with no gene match: 4. CDR3 length: 14 residues. The CDR3 spells CASSTRDRTDTQYF. In nucleotides, the CDR3 is TGTGCCAGCAGTACCCGGGACAGGACAGATACGCAGTATTTT.

V is TRBV7-3 and J is TRBJ1-1, with D possibly being TRBD1 (5 bases). Germline V gene data show CDR1 as SGHTA and CDR2 as FQGTGA. The V end lost 3 bases, the J end lost 4 bases, and 15 bases lay between the germline ends. This CDR3 region has 15 residues. The DNA for the CDR3 is TGTGCCAGCAGCTTGGGGACTCTTTCTGGCACTGAAGCTTTCTTT. Its protein product is CASSLGTLSGTEAFF.

A single count supports this clone. The rearrangement uses TRBV19 and TRBJ2-1; 9 bases fit TRBD1. This CDR3 is built from 13 residues. The trim removed 5 bases at V and 9 bases at J, leaving 5 bases unmatched. The germline V gene has CDR1 LNHDA and CDR2 SQIVND (reference sequence). This CDR3 reads CASSAWTGAEQFF. The CDR3 region has the DNA TGTGCCAGTAGTGCGTGGACAGGGGCTGAGCAGTTCTTC. Filled out from reference TRBV19 and TRBJ2-1, the complete variable domain reads DGGITQSPKYLFRKEGQNVTLSCEQNLNHDAMYWYRQDPGQGLRLIYYSQIVNDFQKGDIAEGYSVSREKKESFPLTVTSAQKNPTAFYLCASSAWTGAEQFFGPGTRLTVL.

The rearrangement links TRBV5-5 to TRBJ2-5; maybe TRBD1 (5 bases). The CDR3 is made up of 15 amino acids. CDR1 is SGHKS, CDR2 YYEKEE, per germline (reference sequence). Trimming removed 0 bases from V and 4 bases from J, with 13 bases in between. CDR3 DNA: TGTGCCAGCAGCTTGGACGGACAAAAAGGAGAGACCCAGTACTTC. Amino acid sequence: CASSLDGQKGETQYF.

The chain joins TRBV27 to TRBJ2-7; 10 bases are a match to TRBD2. J was trimmed by 6 bases and V by 3 bases; bases with no gene match: 8. Germline lookup yields CDR1 MNHEY and CDR2 SMNVEV (reference sequence). The CDR3 has 15 amino acids. This CDR3 is CASSLSSSGSREQYF. The CDR3 region has the DNA TGTGCCAGCAGTTTGTCGTCTAGCGGGAGCCGCGAGCAGTACTTC.

The gene calls are TRBV6-2 or TRBV6-3 and TRBJ2-3; D possibly corresponds to TRBD2 (5 bases). Per germline, CDR1 MNHEY and CDR2 SVGEGT. The V gene lost 2 bases and the J gene lost 4 bases, with 19 bases spanning the gap. The CDR3 sequence is 17 residues long. CDR3 loop: CASSYALAVQLSDTQYF. Written as DNA, the CDR3 is TGTGCCAGCAGTTACGCGCTAGCAGTCCAATTGTCAGATACGCAGTATTTT.

This clone has a handful of counts. The chain joins TRBV19 to TRBJ2-7; TRBD1 aligns across 7 bases. V was pared by 5 bases and J by 2 bases, with 15 bases of the junction left unmatched. The CDR3 is 17 residues long. CDR1 is LNHDA, CDR2 SQIVND, per germline (reference sequence). CDR3 coding DNA: TGTGCCAGTAGTGCCCAGACGACAGGGTCCATAACCTACGAGCAGTACTTC. Its protein product is CASSAQTTGSITYEQYF.

This chain uses TRBV7-3 with TRBJ2-1; D unresolved. Trimming stripped 2 bases from V and 5 bases from J, with 10 bases between. CDR1 is SGHTA, CDR2 FQGTGA, per germline. The CDR3 is 14 residues long. Here the CDR3 DNA reads TGTGCCAGCAGCTTATTGGGCAGAAACAATGAGCAGTTCTTC. Translating it yields CASSLLGRNNEQFF.

The chain is built from TRBV6-4 and TRBJ2-2; D perhaps matches TRBD2 (5 bases). The CDR3 loop spans 15 amino acids. Germline loops: CDR1 MRHNA, CDR2 SNTAGT. V lost 0 bases and J 4 bases, leaving 9 bases between the germline ends. CDR3 nucleotide sequence: TGTGCCAGCAGTGACTCGGGGAGAGGCACCGGGGAGCTGTTTTTT. It codes for CASSDSGRGTGELFF.

The rearrangement links TRBV25-1 to TRBJ1-3; D gene unclear. V dropped 6 bases and J dropped 0 bases, with 3 bases sitting between them. The V gene's germline CDR1 is MGHDK and CDR2 SYGVNS. The CDR3 is made up of 12 amino acids. CDR3 loop: CASSISGNTIYF. DNA of the CDR3: TGTGCCAGCAGCATCTCTGGAAACACCATATATTTT.

The gene calls are TRBV2 and TRBJ2-6, with 9 bases lining up with TRBD1. CDR1 and CDR2 (germline): SNHLY, FYNNEI. V was clipped by 6 bases and J by 0 bases; unmatched bases: 6. The CDR3 covers 17 residues. CDR3 amino acids: CASRPDRGGSGANVLTF. Here the CDR3 DNA reads TGTGCCAGCAGGCCCGACAGGGGGGGCTCTGGGGCCAACGTCCTGACTTTC.

The J gene is TRBJ2-7, the V gene TRBV3-1 (or the pseudogene TRBV3-2); 7 nucleotides match TRBD2. CDR3 length: 17 amino acids. The germline V gene has CDR1 LGHDT and CDR2 YNNKEL (reference sequence). Germline trimming cut 7 bases from V and 0 bases from J; bases unmatched to any gene: 15. CDR3 DNA sequence: TGTGCCAGCATCATGACTCAAAGCGGGGCAAGCTCCTACGAGCAGTACTTC. Amino acid sequence: CASIMTQSGASSYEQYF.

The chain uses TRBV7-9 and TRBJ2-5; 8 bases align to TRBD2. V was pared by 5 bases and J by 3 bases, with 5 bases of the junction left unmatched. Germline V gene sequence: CDR1 SEHNR, CDR2 FQNEAQ (reference sequence). The CDR3 consists of 14 residues. The CDR3 DNA follows: TGTGCCAGCAGCCATACCGGGAGGGAAGAGACCCAGTACTTC. The encoded protein is CASSHTGREETQYF.

This clone was picked up a small number of times. V and J are TRBV25-1 and TRBJ2-7; maybe TRBD2 (6 bases). CDR1 and CDR2 (germline): MGHDK, SYGVNS. V lost 2 bases to trimming and J lost 6 bases, with 11 bases between them. The CDR3 has 13 residues. The CDR3 coding sequence is TGTGCCAGCAGTGAACCTTTGGGGGGCGAGCAGTACTTC. Translating gives CASSEPLGGEQYF.

The V call is TRBV9, the J call TRBJ1-1, with a possible D match to TRBD1 (6 bases). The CDR3 consists of 15 residues. Germline lookup yields CDR1 SGDLS and CDR2 YYNGEE. Trimming took off 0 bases at V and 2 bases at J, with 11 bases between the two ends. The CDR3 is CASSVGGGSNTEAFF. The CDR3 nucleotides are TGTGCCAGCAGCGTAGGAGGGGGATCTAACACTGAAGCTTTCTTT.

This clone was seen a handful of times. The chain joins TRBV27 to TRBJ2-1, with 10 bases aligning to TRBD1. The CDR3 sequence is 15 residues long. CDR1 is MNHEY, CDR2 SMNVEV, per germline (reference sequence). V was pared by 1 base and J by 12 bases, with 9 bases of the junction left unmatched. The CDR3 nucleotides are TGTGCCAGCAGTTTATGGTCGACAGGGGGCTATGGGCAGTTCTTC. Amino acids: CASSLWSTGGYGQFF.